What follows are 21 T cell receptor beta chains derived from one specimen sequenced in a study of identical twins. TCRdb itself ran the 5' RACE reads through MiXCR, one entry per CDR3 protein. Of about 900,000 distinct CDR3 sequences listed, 9% to 15% are singletons. The same sample was also used in a study of yellow fever vaccine responses in identical twins.

Specimen: PBMCs. The receptors here all came from a woman younger than 30 in good health.

The chain joins TRBV6-1 to TRBJ2-3, with D perhaps matching TRBD1 or TRBD2 (5 bases each). V was pared by 7 bases and J by 0 bases, with 14 bases between. The CDR3 contains 15 residues. From germline, CDR1 is MNHNS and CDR2 SASEGT. CDR3 protein: CASTPRGASTDTQYF. The CDR3 nucleotides read TGTGCCAGCACCCCAAGAGGGGCTAGCACAGATACGCAGTATTTT.

This clonotype has a count of ten or more. The chain couples TRBV5-1 to TRBJ2-5; the D is unclear. With 0 bases removed from V and 2 bases from J, the gap between germline ends came to 11 bases. From germline, CDR1 is SGHRS and CDR2 YFSETQ. The CDR3 is 15 residues long. The CDR3 spells CASSLGGYPQETQYF. The CDR3 DNA follows: TGCGCCAGCAGCTTGGGGGGATACCCTCAAGAGACCCAGTACTTC.

At least ten counts were recorded for this clonotype. The chain carries TRBV3-1 and TRBJ2-5, with a tentative D call TRBD1 (6 bases). Trimming pared 4 bases from V and 5 bases from J, leaving 17 bases between. Germline CDR1 is LGHDT and CDR2 is YNNKEL (reference sequence). This CDR3 has 15 residues. The CDR3 sequence: CASSRGLGGRETQYF. The CDR3 bases are TGTGCCAGCAGCCGAGGTCTAGGGGGTAGGGAGACCCAGTACTTC.

This clonotype was seen a few times. The rearrangement uses TRBV5-1 and TRBJ2-1; unclear D gene. CDR1 SGHRS and CDR2 YFSETQ come from the germline V gene. The V gene lost 2 bases and the J gene lost 3 bases, with 9 bases spanning the gap. The CDR3 covers 14 residues. CDR3: CASSFGDLYNEQFF. DNA for the CDR3: TGCGCCAGCAGCTTCGGAGATCTCTACAATGAGCAGTTCTTC.

The rearrangement joins TRBV18 to TRBJ2-1; the D gene is possibly TRBD1 (5 bases). The CDR3 spans 11 residues. The ends were cut back, 1 base at V and 10 bases at J, with 5 bases in the middle. The germline V gene has CDR1 KGHSH and CDR2 LQKENI. CDR3 protein: CASSPQGEQFF. In DNA form, the CDR3 reads TGTGCCAGCTCACCACAGGGGGAGCAGTTCTTC.

Remarks on this clonotype: This may be a read error, as it is one base from a much larger clone. Lacking the conserved final phenylalanine or tryptophan, this CDR3 likely reflects a read error. This chain connects TRBV6-5 to TRBJ2-5, with TRBD1 matching over 9 bases. The CDR3 contains 14 residues. The ends lost 6 bases at V and 5 bases at J; junction bases unmatched: 7. CDR1 is MNHEY, CDR2 SVGAGI, per germline. CDR3 in amino acids: CASSYTGGWETQYY. Here the CDR3 DNA reads TGTGCCAGCAGCTATACAGGGGGCTGGGAGACCCAGTACTAC.

This clonotype has a handful of counts. This chain joins TRBV6-1 and TRBJ2-7, with TRBD2 identical over 12 bases. Germline trimming cut 6 bases from V and 4 bases from J; bases unmatched to any gene: 7. Per the germline V gene, CDR1 is MNHNS and CDR2 is SASEGT. CDR3 length: 15 residues. The CDR3 reads CASRVLAGGKYEQYF. Here the CDR3 DNA reads TGTGCCAGCAGGGTCCTAGCGGGAGGGAAATACGAGCAGTACTTC.

There are many counts of this clonotype. The chain recombines TRBV12-3 or TRBV12-4 with TRBJ1-2; 10 bases map to TRBD1. The length of the CDR3 is 13 residues. The ends lost 3 bases at V and 7 bases at J; junction bases unmatched: 2. The CDR3: CASSFGTGVGYTF. CDR3 nucleotide sequence: TGTGCCAGCAGTTTCGGGACAGGGGTTGGCTACACCTTC.

This clonotype was detected many times. J is TRBJ2-1 and V is TRBV21-1; the table's D call of TRBD2 was not tested on the DNA. TRBV21-1 is described as a pseudogene. CDR3 length equals 14 residues. CDR3 nucleotides: TGTGCCAGCACCACAGGAAAGGGAGGGGATGAGCAGTTCTTC. Encoded protein: CASTTGKGGDEQFF.

V and J are TRBV20-1 and TRBJ2-1, with TRBD1 as a possible D gene (6 bases). This CDR3 has 13 amino acids. Germline V lookup: CDR1 DFQATT, CDR2 SNEGSKA (reference sequence). V lost 6 bases, J lost 4 bases, and 13 bases lay in between. CDR3 loop: CSAPGQGYNEQFF. The CDR3 nucleotides read TGCAGTGCCCCAGGGCAGGGGTACAATGAGCAGTTCTTC.

This clonotype was counted at least ten times. The rearrangement joins TRBV6-5 to TRBJ1-4; TRBD1 is a possible D gene (5 bases). The germline gives CDR1 MNHEY, CDR2 SVGAGI. Trimming removed 2 bases at V and 4 bases at J, with 5 bases between. The CDR3 sequence is 13 residues long. Here the CDR3 reads CASSYRGNEKLFF. CDR3 DNA: TGTGCCAGCAGTTACAGGGGTAATGAAAAACTGTTTTTT.

The chain has TRBV7-2 and TRBJ2-1; D remains unclear. Trimming stripped 1 base from V and 2 bases from J, with 9 bases between. This CDR3 is 15 amino acids long. Germline-derived CDR1 and CDR2 are SGHTA and FQGNSA. CDR3 sequence: CASSLGGKTYNEQFF. The CDR3 nucleotides read TGTGCCAGCAGCTTAGGCGGTAAAACCTACAATGAGCAGTTCTTC. The complete variable domain, with remaining parts taken from reference TRBV7-2 and TRBJ2-1, reads GAGVSQSPSNKVTEKGKDVELRCDPISGHTALYWYRQSLGQGLEFLIYFQGNSAPDKSGLPSDRFSAERTGGSVSTLTIQRTQQEDSAVYLCASSLGGKTYNEQFFGPGTRLTVL.

This clonotype was picked up many times. V gene TRBV12-3 or TRBV12-4 combines with J gene TRBJ2-1; D gene unclear. This CDR3 comprises 12 residues. With 0 bases removed from V and 13 bases from J, the gap between germline ends came to 10 bases. The CDR3 loop is CASSLARRVQFF. Here the CDR3 DNA reads TGTGCCAGCAGTTTAGCGAGACGTGTACAGTTCTTC.

This clonotype was detected a few times. The chain joins TRBV28 to TRBJ2-1; TRBD1 or TRBD2 may be the D gene (5 bases each). The CDR3 length is 16 residues. Germline loops: CDR1 MDHEN, CDR2 SYDVKM. Between the trimmed V and J ends, which lost 6 bases and 8 bases, there was a span of 23 bases. The CDR3 nucleotides read TGTGCCAGCAGGCCACCGATCGTCCGGGGCGTATATGAGCAGTTCTTC. This translates into CASRPPIVRGVYEQFF. Variable domain in full (rest from reference TRBV28 and TRBJ2-1): DVKVTQSSRYLVKRTGEKVFLECVQDMDHENMFWYRQDPGLGLRLIYFSYDVKMKEKGDIPEGYSVSREKKERFSLILESASTNQTSMYLCASRPPIVRGVYEQFFGPGTRLTVL.

This clonotype was picked up a small number of times. The V gene is TRBV27, the J gene TRBJ2-5, with 11 bases that match TRBD2. After removal of 4 bases from V and 3 bases from J, the junction contained 7 bases not matched to a gene. The CDR3 length is 16 residues. Germline loops: CDR1 MNHEY, CDR2 SMNVEV (reference sequence). The CDR3 reads CASSSSGGKSKETQYF. Written as DNA, the CDR3 is TGTGCCAGCAGTTCTAGCGGGGGGAAGTCCAAAGAGACCCAGTACTTC.

In regard to this clonotype: Likely a read error: the CDR3 ends without its conserved phenylalanine or tryptophan. The CDR3 DNA is TGCGCCAGCAGCTTGGACGGGGCGAGTACCTACGAGCAGTACTAC. Translation: CASSLDGASTYEQYY. J is TRBJ2-7 and V is TRBV5-1; D could derive from TRBD1 or TRBD2 (5 bases each). The germline V gene has CDR1 SGHRS and CDR2 YFSETQ. The CDR3 is made up of 15 amino acids. The V end was cut by 0 bases, the J end by 2 bases, with 12 bases between.

This clonotype was counted many times. The V call is TRBV20-1, the J call TRBJ2-1, with D possibly being TRBD2 (6 bases). The V end was cut by 5 bases, the J end by 4 bases, with 12 bases between. The CDR3 has 13 amino acids. Germline values: CDR1 DFQATT, CDR2 SNEGSKA (reference sequence). CDR3 in DNA: TGCAGTGCTCCGGGACTGGCTTACAATGAGCAGTTCTTC. Translating it yields CSAPGLAYNEQFF.

This clonotype was counted a few times. This chain links TRBV5-1 with TRBJ1-5; 9 nucleotides align to TRBD1. Per the germline V gene, CDR1 is SGHRS and CDR2 is YFSETQ. The length of the CDR3 is 14 residues. After removal of 6 bases from V and 6 bases from J, the junction contained 7 bases not matched to a gene. CDR3 in amino acids: CASIHGQGSQPQHF. The CDR3 DNA sequence: TGCGCCAGCATTCATGGACAGGGGTCTCAGCCCCAGCATTTT.

The chain uses TRBV6-1 and TRBJ1-5; 7 bases are shared with TRBD1. The trim removed 4 bases at V and 2 bases at J, leaving 5 bases unmatched. The germline V gene encodes CDR1 MNHNS and CDR2 SASEGT. This CDR3 contains 15 residues. Written as DNA, the CDR3 is TGTGCCAGCAGTGCGGTACAGGGGCGCAATCAGCCCCAGCATTTT. It specifies CASSAVQGRNQPQHF.

This clonotype showed up just a few times. The chain combines TRBV20-1 with TRBJ2-7; tentative D call: TRBD2 (6 bases). Trimming cost V 5 bases and J 3 bases, with 17 bases left between them. This CDR3 is built from 14 residues. Germline V gene lookup returns CDR1 DFQATT and CDR2 SNEGSKA (reference sequence). The DNA of the CDR3 is TGCAGTGCTCCGAGCGGGCGAGTTGACTACGAGCAGTACTTC. Translating it yields CSAPSGRVDYEQYF.

This clonotype was recorded a few times. The V call is TRBV29-1, the J call TRBJ2-1; tentative D call: TRBD2 (5 bases). V lost 1 base and J 6 bases, leaving 10 bases between the germline ends. This CDR3 comprises 13 residues. Germline V gene sequence: CDR1 SQVTM, CDR2 ANQGSEA. In DNA form, the CDR3 reads TGCAGCGTTGAAGTACTAGTGGGCAATGAGCAGTTCTTC. Translation: CSVEVLVGNEQFF.